This note documents a single T cell receptor (beta chain) sequence. Its antigen remains undetermined. Base quality data are lacking; no much larger clone is found one base away. The CDR3 goes from the cysteine to the phenylalanine over 14 residues. Only the CDR3 portion is preserved as DNA: 42 bases, with reading frame beginning at the first base. CDR1 and CDR2, per the germline V gene, are ENHRY and SYGVKD. For this chain, trimming is 4 bases at the V end and 3 bases at the J end, and the number of junction bases without a gene match is 1. This sample was taken from a study of brain T cells in children with intractable seizures (dated by TCRdb to the early 2020s). Regarding the research as a whole: Resected brain tissue from 53 pediatric epilepsy surgery cases was initially screened for immune gene transcripts with a NanoString immunology panel. Of the roughly twelve selected surgery cases, pre-surgery blood was also sequenced for eight, so four had brain tissue only. What the work shows at the level of the full study, not this receptor alone: Sequencing depth differed between pre- and post-surgery blood, so clones missing from the pre-surgery sample may reflect undersampling. Viral specificity was inferred only from CDR3 sequence similarity, and patients' HCMV serostatus was unknown.

The immunoSEQ assay was applied to genomic DNA to generate the TCR beta chain sequences. In the authors' own workflow: CDR3 sequences that did not begin with the conserved framework cysteine at position 104 were removed manually. To get clonality, the normalized Shannon's Diversity Index was subtracted from one, giving values from 0 (maximal diversity) to 1 (oligoclonal). To check whether a given CDR3 had different frequencies in two samples, for example brain versus blood, chi-squared comparison-of-proportions tests were used. Public clonotypes were found by searching immuneACCESS, and the VDJdb browser was used to assess similarity to known antiviral clonotypes. Sourced from immuneACCESS, this table was stored by TCRdb with only in-frame sequences that have V and J called. A share of the clones is absent; for the studies checked, an unresolved V gene accounts for under half, and the remainder has no known explanation. The V and J calls and the clone size are those of that table, but D and trimming were determined from the DNA. This sample has 340,000 or so clones in its table, and 93% of those were observed once. 4.5% to 7% of the sample goes to the ten largest clones.

The meaning of the sample's time point label: blood from clinic visit 5 months post-surgery; TSC patient then seizure free. Surgery cases with the highest brain T cell transcript signatures were selected for TCR beta chain sequencing of brain tissue and, where available, blood. Before surgery, patients had received at least one anti-epileptic drug. TCR-sequenced patients were children with drug-resistant epilepsy due to tuberous sclerosis complex, focal cortical dysplasia, Rasmussen encephalitis or hemimegalencephaly. Bulk genomic DNA was isolated from unsorted brain tissue and whole blood using the Monarch genomic DNA purification kit.

The chain uses TRBV10-3 and TRBJ2-1, and 9 bases in between align with TRBD2. The TCR sequence derives from a boy less than two years old with tuberous sclerosis and intractable seizures. This specimen consisted of peripheral blood, obtained 4 to 6 months after surgery. The CDR3 sequence is CAISGLADYNEQFF. The sequenced DNA is TGTGCCATCAGTGGACTAGCGGACTACAATGAGCAGTTCTTC.